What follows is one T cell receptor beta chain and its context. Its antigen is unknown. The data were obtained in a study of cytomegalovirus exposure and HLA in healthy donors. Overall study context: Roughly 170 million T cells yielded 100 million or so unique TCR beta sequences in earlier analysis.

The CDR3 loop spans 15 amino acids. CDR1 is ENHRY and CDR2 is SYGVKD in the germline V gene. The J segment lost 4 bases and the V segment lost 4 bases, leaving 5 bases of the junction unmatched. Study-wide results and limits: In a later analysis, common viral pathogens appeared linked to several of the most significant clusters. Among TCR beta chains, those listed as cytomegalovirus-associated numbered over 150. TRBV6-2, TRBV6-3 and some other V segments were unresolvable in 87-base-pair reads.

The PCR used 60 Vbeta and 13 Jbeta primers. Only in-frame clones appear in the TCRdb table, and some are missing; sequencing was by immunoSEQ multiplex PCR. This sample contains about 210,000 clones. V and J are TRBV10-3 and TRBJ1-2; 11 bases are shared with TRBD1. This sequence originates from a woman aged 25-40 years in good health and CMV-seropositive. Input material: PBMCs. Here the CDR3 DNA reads TGTGCCATCAGTGCGGACAGGGGGCGAAGCTATGGCTACACCTTC. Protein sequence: CAISADRGRSYGYTF.